This TCR beta chain was sequenced in a study of T cell responses to AZD1222 COVID-19 vaccine. CDR1 is LGHNA and CDR2 is YNFKEQ in the germline V gene. The length of the CDR3 is 11 residues. Trimming left V 0 bases short and J 5 bases short, with 1 base between. This table comes from immunoSEQ multiplex PCR, and its TCRdb copy is limited to in-frame clones, with some not included. Of around 130,000 clones in the sample, approximately 88% were seen once. The source is an adult who received the AZD1222 COVID-19 vaccine. The rearrangement uses TRBV4-2 and TRBJ2-5, with D unresolved. The sample consisted of peripheral blood, taken 28 days after the second AZD1222 dose. The CDR3 DNA is TGTGCCAGCAGCCAAGAGGAGACCCAGTACTTC. Translation gives CASSQEETQYF.